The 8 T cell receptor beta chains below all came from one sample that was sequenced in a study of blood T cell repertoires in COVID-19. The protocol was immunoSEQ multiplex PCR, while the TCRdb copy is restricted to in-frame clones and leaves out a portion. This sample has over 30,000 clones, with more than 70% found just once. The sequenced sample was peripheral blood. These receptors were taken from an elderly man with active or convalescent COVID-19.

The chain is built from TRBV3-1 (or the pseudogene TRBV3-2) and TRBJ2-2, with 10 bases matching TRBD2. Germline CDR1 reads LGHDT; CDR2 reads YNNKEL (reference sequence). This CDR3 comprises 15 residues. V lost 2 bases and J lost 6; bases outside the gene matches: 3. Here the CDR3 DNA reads TGTGCCAGCAGCCAACTAGCGGGAGTAGCCGGGGAGCTGTTTTTT. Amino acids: CASSQLAGVAGELFF.

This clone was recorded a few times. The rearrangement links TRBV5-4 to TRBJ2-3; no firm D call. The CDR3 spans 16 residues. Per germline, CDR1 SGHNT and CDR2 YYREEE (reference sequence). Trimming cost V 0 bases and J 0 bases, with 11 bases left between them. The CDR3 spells CASSLDYSPSTDTQYF. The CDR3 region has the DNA TGTGCCAGCAGCTTGGATTACAGCCCTAGCACAGATACGCAGTATTTT.

CDR3 coding DNA: TGCGCCAGCAGTGAGTCGGGGCGGGAGACCCAGTACTTC. Translated, it gives CASSESGRETQYF. This chain joins TRBV10-1 and TRBJ2-5; the D gene is possibly TRBD1 (5 bases). This CDR3 region has 13 residues. Trimming left V 0 bases short and J 5 bases short, with 7 bases between. Germline CDR1 and CDR2: WNHNN and SYGVQD (reference sequence).

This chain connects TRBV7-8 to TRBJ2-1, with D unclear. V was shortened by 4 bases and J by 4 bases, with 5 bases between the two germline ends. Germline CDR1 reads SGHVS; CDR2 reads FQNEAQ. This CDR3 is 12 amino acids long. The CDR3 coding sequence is TGTGCCAGCAGCTCACGGTACAATGAGCAGTTCTTC. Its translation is CASSSRYNEQFF.

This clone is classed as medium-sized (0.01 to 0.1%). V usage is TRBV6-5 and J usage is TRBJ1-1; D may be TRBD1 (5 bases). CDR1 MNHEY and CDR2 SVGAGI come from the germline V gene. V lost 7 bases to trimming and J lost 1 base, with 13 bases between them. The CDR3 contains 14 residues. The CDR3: CASISPGWNTEAFF. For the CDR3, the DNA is TGTGCCAGCATTTCCCCAGGGTGGAACACTGAAGCTTTCTTT.

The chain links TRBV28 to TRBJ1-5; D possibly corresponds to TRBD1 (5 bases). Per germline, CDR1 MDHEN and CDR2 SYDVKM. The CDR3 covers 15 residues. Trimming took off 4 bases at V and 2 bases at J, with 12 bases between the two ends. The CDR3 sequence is CASSSGSFGNQPQHF. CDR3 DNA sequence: TGTGCCAGCAGTTCAGGGTCATTTGGCAATCAGCCCCAGCATTTT.

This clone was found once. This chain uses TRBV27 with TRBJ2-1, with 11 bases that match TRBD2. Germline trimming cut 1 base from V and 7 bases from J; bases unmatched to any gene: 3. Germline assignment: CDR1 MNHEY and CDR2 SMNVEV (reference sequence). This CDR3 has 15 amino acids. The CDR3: CASSLLAGGPNEQFF. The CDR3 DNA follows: TGTGCCAGCAGTTTATTAGCGGGAGGGCCGAATGAGCAGTTCTTC.

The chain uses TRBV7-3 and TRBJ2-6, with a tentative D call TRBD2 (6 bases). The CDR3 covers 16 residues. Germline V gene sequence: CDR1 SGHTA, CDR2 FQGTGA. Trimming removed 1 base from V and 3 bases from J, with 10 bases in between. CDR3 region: CASSLRRGSGANVLTF. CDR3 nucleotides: TGTGCCAGCAGCTTAAGGAGGGGAAGTGGGGCCAACGTCCTGACTTTC.